These 30 T cell receptor beta chains were sequenced from one sample in a study of cytomegalovirus exposure and HLA in healthy donors. The method was immunoSEQ multiplex PCR; TCRdb's version includes in-frame clones alone and lacks a portion of them. This sample has roughly 250,000 clones, with around 88% found just once. The sequenced sample was PBMCs. These receptor sequences come from a woman aged 25 to 45 in good health and CMV-seropositive.

This clone came up once. This chain joins TRBV18 and TRBJ1-2, with TRBD1 matching over 8 bases. This CDR3 has 17 amino acids. Trimming cost V 3 bases and J 2 bases; bases outside gene matches: 11. Per germline, CDR1 KGHSH and CDR2 LQKENI. Written as DNA, the CDR3 is TGTGCCAGCTCACCGGATTTGAGGACAGGGCCAAACTATGGCTACACCTTC. It is translated as CASSPDLRTGPNYGYTF.

The chain employs TRBV12-5 and TRBJ2-1; the match to TRBD2 covers 10 bases. The CDR3 is made up of 16 amino acids. Unmatched junction bases numbered 10, after V lost 4 bases and J lost 7 bases. CDR1 and CDR2 (germline): LGHNT, FRNRAP. CDR3 amino acids: CASGWITSGNENEQFF. The CDR3 region has the DNA TGTGCTAGTGGTTGGATCACTAGCGGGAATGAGAATGAGCAGTTCTTC. The full variable domain, rest sourced from reference TRBV12-5 and TRBJ2-1, is DARVTQTPRHKVTEMGQEVTMRCQPILGHNTVFWYRQTMMQGLELLAYFRNRAPLDDSGMPKDRFSAEMPDATLATLKIQPSEPRDSAVYFCASGWITSGNENEQFFGPGTRLTVL.

The chain recombines TRBV28 with TRBJ1-3; a possible D gene is TRBD1 (5 bases). The CDR3 runs to 15 residues. V lost 3 bases and J 3 bases, leaving 12 bases between the germline ends. Germline V gene sequence: CDR1 MDHEN, CDR2 SYDVKM. The CDR3, as DNA: TGTGCCAGCAGTTTTATAGGGGCTCATGGAAACACCATATATTTT. Translation gives CASSFIGAHGNTIYF.

In its sample, this clone was seen a few times. This chain links TRBV28 with TRBJ1-2, with D uncertain. The CDR3 runs to 12 residues. The V end was cut by 3 bases, the J end by 3 bases, with 5 bases between. Germline V gene sequence: CDR1 MDHEN, CDR2 SYDVKM. CDR3 region: CASSLRDYGYTF. CDR3 DNA sequence: TGTGCCAGCAGTTTGAGGGACTATGGCTACACCTTC.

The genes are TRBV30 and TRBJ2-5, with unresolved D. The V end lost 0 bases, the J end lost 8 bases, and 10 bases lay between the germline ends. The germline gives CDR1 GTSNPN, CDR2 SVGIG (reference sequence). This CDR3 is built from 12 residues. This CDR3 is CAWSVHPRTQYF. The CDR3 DNA sequence: TGTGCCTGGAGTGTACACCCCCGCACCCAGTACTTC. Full variable domain (rest looked up from reference TRBV30 and TRBJ2-5): SQTIHQWPATLVQPVGSPLSLECTVEGTSNPNLYWYRQAAGRGLQLLFYSVGIGQISSEVPQNLSASRPQDRQFILSSKKLLLSDSGFYLCAWSVHPRTQYFGPGTRLLVL.

This clone was observed a handful of times. J is TRBJ2-7 and V is TRBV4-2, with D possibly being TRBD1 (5 bases). CDR1 is LGHNA and CDR2 is YNFKEQ in the germline V gene. The V end was cut by 1 base, the J end by 2 bases, with 6 bases between. This CDR3 spans 13 amino acids. CDR3 in DNA: TGTGCCAGCAGCCAAGTAGGGGCCTACGAGCAGTACTTC. It codes for CASSQVGAYEQYF.

This clone was seen more than once but under ten times. The chain has TRBV5-1 and TRBJ1-2; 7 bases fit TRBD1. Germline CDR1 and CDR2: SGHRS and YFSETQ. Germline trimming cut 0 bases from V and 2 bases from J; bases unmatched to any gene: 1. This CDR3 region has 14 residues. The CDR3 loop reads CASSLGGQNYGYTF. The CDR3 bases are TGCGCCAGCAGCTTGGGGGGACAGAACTATGGCTACACCTTC.

CDR3 residues: CAWSLTHTSGNTIYF. In DNA, the CDR3 is TGTGCCTGGAGTCTGACACATACCTCTGGAAACACCATATATTTT. V is TRBV30 and J is TRBJ1-3; D gene ambiguous. The CDR3 is made up of 15 amino acids. Trimming pared 2 bases from V and 0 bases from J, leaving 11 bases between. The germline V gene has CDR1 GTSNPN and CDR2 SVGIG (reference sequence).

This clone has more than one count but fewer than ten. V usage is TRBV19 and J usage is TRBJ1-5, with D uncertain. The CDR3 has 12 residues. V was pared by 4 bases and J by 5 bases, with 6 bases between. Germline assignment: CDR1 LNHDA and CDR2 SQIVND (reference sequence). The CDR3 nucleotides read TGTGCCAGTAGTAGAACATATCAGCCCCAGCATTTT. It translates to CASSRTYQPQHF.

CDR3 DNA sequence: TGTGCCAGCAGGGAGACAGGGCCAGCTAACTATGGCTACACCTTC. Translated, it gives CASRETGPANYGYTF. This chain uses TRBV7-9 with TRBJ1-2; 7 nucleotides agree with TRBD1. The V and J ends lost 6 bases and 0 bases, in that order; junction bases with no gene match: 7. CDR1 and CDR2 from the germline V gene are SEHNR and FQNEAQ (reference sequence). The CDR3 sequence is 15 residues long.

The V gene is TRBV12-5, the J gene TRBJ2-1; the match to TRBD2 covers 9 bases. Germline CDR1 reads LGHNT; CDR2 reads FRNRAP. The CDR3 loop spans 17 amino acids. With 5 bases clipped from V and 6 bases from J, the junction kept 14 bases outside the gene matches. CDR3 loop: CASGPRVAGASGNEQFF. In DNA form, the CDR3 reads TGTGCTAGTGGTCCTAGGGTAGCGGGAGCTTCAGGCAATGAGCAGTTCTTC. Supplemented by reference TRBV12-5 and TRBJ2-1, the full variable domain reads DARVTQTPRHKVTEMGQEVTMRCQPILGHNTVFWYRQTMMQGLELLAYFRNRAPLDDSGMPKDRFSAEMPDATLATLKIQPSEPRDSAVYFCASGPRVAGASGNEQFFGPGTRLTVL.

The V gene is TRBV9, the J gene TRBJ2-1; D might be TRBD2 (6 bases). Germline CDR1 and CDR2: SGDLS and YYNGEE. The CDR3 covers 15 residues. V was trimmed by 0 bases and J by 2 bases, leaving 9 bases between them. The CDR3 nucleotides read TGTGCCAGCAGCGTAGGCGGGAACGCCTACAATGAGCAGTTCTTC. This translates into CASSVGGNAYNEQFF.

This clone was seen a few times. This chain joins TRBV27 and TRBJ1-1; D might be TRBD1 (5 bases). CDR3 length: 15 residues. CDR1 is MNHEY and CDR2 is SMNVEV in the germline V gene (reference sequence). V was clipped by 5 bases and J by 6 bases, with 19 bases between them. The DNA of the CDR3 is TGTGCCAGCAGTCCCCGCGGGGGGTCTATGGCTGAAGCTTTCTTT. Translation: CASSPRGGSMAEAFF.

This rearrangement joins TRBV29-1 to TRBJ2-7; perhaps TRBD1 as D (6 bases). CDR1 and CDR2 (germline): SQVTM, ANQGSEA. V lost 6 bases and J 5 bases, leaving 14 bases between the germline ends. This CDR3 has 12 residues. The CDR3 bases are TGCAGCGTGACGGCAGGGGTGGACGAGCAGTACTTC. Translated: CSVTAGVDEQYF.

This rearrangement joins TRBV4-2 to TRBJ2-2; no clear D gene. This CDR3 has 16 residues. Germline loops: CDR1 LGHNA, CDR2 YNFKEQ. Trimming stripped 1 base from V and 3 bases from J, with 12 bases between. The CDR3 DNA is TGTGCCAGCAGCCAAGCCGACCAGACTGACACCGGGGAGCTGTTTTTT. The encoded protein is CASSQADQTDTGELFF.

The rearrangement links TRBV2 to TRBJ2-3, with 14 bases identical to TRBD2. Germline-derived CDR1 and CDR2 are SNHLY and FYNNEI. This CDR3 comprises 16 residues. The J segment lost 0 bases and the V segment lost 4 bases, leaving 0 bases of the junction unmatched. Written as DNA, the CDR3 is TGTGCCAGCAGTGGGACTAGCGGGAGGAGCACAGATACGCAGTATTTT. Protein sequence: CASSGTSGRSTDTQYF.

This clone was observed a few times. This chain connects TRBV15 to TRBJ1-2; D is undetermined. V was cut by 3 bases and J by 3 bases, with 8 bases left in between. CDR3 length: 13 amino acids. Germline V gene lookup returns CDR1 LNHNV and CDR2 YYDKDF (reference sequence). The CDR3 DNA is TGTGCCACCAGCAGGGAGGTAGACTATGGCTACACCTTC. Protein product: CATSREVDYGYTF.

This chain uses TRBV18 with TRBJ1-1, with D perhaps TRBD1 (5 bases). Looked up from germline, CDR1 is KGHSH and CDR2 is LQKENI. Trimming pared 3 bases from V and 8 bases from J, leaving 7 bases between. The length of the CDR3 is 11 residues. CDR3 nucleotides: TGTGCCAGCTCACCCCAGGGCGAAGCTTTCTTT. It codes for CASSPQGEAFF.

The V and J genes are TRBV29-1 and TRBJ2-7; weak D call: TRBD1 (5 bases). This CDR3 is built from 16 residues. V was cut by 0 bases and J by 2 bases, with 17 bases left in between. Germline assignment: CDR1 SQVTM and CDR2 ANQGSEA. The CDR3: CSVEDRVSSFAYEQYF. The CDR3 DNA follows: TGCAGCGTTGAAGACAGGGTGTCAAGTTTCGCCTACGAGCAGTACTTC.

CDR3 residues: CASRPDGGSTGTQYF. DNA for the CDR3: TGTGCCAGCAGACCCGACGGCGGGAGTACAGGGACCCAGTACTTC. This chain uses TRBV6-5 with TRBJ2-5; 7 bases are shared with TRBD2. CDR3 length: 15 amino acids. With 6 bases clipped from V and 7 bases from J, the junction kept 14 bases outside the gene matches. CDR1 and CDR2 (germline): MNHEY, SVGAGI.

The V and J genes are TRBV29-1 and TRBJ1-1; D might be TRBD1 (5 bases). Trimming pared 6 bases from V and 6 bases from J, leaving 17 bases between. There are 13 residues in the CDR3. Germline values: CDR1 SQVTM, CDR2 ANQGSEA. CDR3 in amino acids: CSVSRVSAAEAFF. The CDR3 bases are TGCAGCGTAAGCAGGGTGTCGGCGGCTGAAGCTTTCTTT.

The rearrangement uses TRBV2 and TRBJ1-2; a weak D match, TRBD1 (6 bases). Germline loops: CDR1 SNHLY, CDR2 FYNNEI. The CDR3 has 14 residues. Trimming pared 7 bases from V and 4 bases from J, leaving 16 bases between. CDR3 loop: CASILDSSLYGYTF. CDR3 nucleotides: TGTGCCAGCATTCTGGACAGTTCCCTCTATGGCTACACCTTC. Filled out from reference TRBV2 and TRBJ1-2, the complete variable domain reads EPEVTQTPSHQVTQMGQEVILRCVPISNHLYFYWYRQILGQKVEFLVSFYNNEISEKSEIFDDQFSVERPDGSNFTLKIRSTKLEDSAMYFCASILDSSLYGYTFGSGTRLTVV.

The chain has TRBV11-3 and TRBJ2-7; tentatively, D is TRBD2 (6 bases). From germline, CDR1 is SGHNT and CDR2 YENEEA. The V end was cut by 4 bases, the J end by 2 bases, with 15 bases between. This CDR3 contains 15 residues. The CDR3 DNA reads as TGTGCCAGCAGCTCGGAGGGGTCACTAGCCTACGAGCAGTACTTC. This encodes CASSSEGSLAYEQYF.

This clone was seen only once. This rearrangement joins TRBV6-1 to TRBJ2-1; 8 bases line up with TRBD1. CDR1 MNHNS and CDR2 SASEGT come from the germline V gene. Trimming removed 4 bases from V and 5 bases from J; junction bases left unmatched: 10. The CDR3 is 16 residues long. CDR3 loop: CASSVRLGQGDNEQFF. CDR3 nucleotides: TGTGCCAGCAGTGTTCGCCTTGGACAGGGTGACAATGAGCAGTTCTTC.

In this sample, this clone turned up a few times. One junction end disagrees with the germline gene, perhaps due to a read error. The chain has TRBV7-7 and TRBJ1-5; 12 bases line up with TRBD1. CDR1 and CDR2 (germline): SSHAT, FNYEAQ (reference sequence). The CDR3 totals 19 residues. The CDR3 DNA sequence: TGTGCTAGCAGCCCCGGGCGACCGGGACAGGGGGCGAGCAATCAGCCCCAGCATTTT. It yields the protein CASSPGRPGQGASNQPQHF.

The chain has TRBV5-1 and TRBJ2-7, with a possible D match to TRBD1 (5 bases). The germline V gene has CDR1 SGHRS and CDR2 YFSETQ. The germline V and J ends were trimmed by 4 bases and 2 bases, with 13 bases remaining between them. The CDR3 sequence is 14 residues long. The CDR3 DNA is TGCGCCAGCAGCCCGACGGCAGGGACCTACGAGCAGTACTTC. Its protein is CASSPTAGTYEQYF.

The chain uses TRBV5-1 and TRBJ2-1, with 7 bases lining up with TRBD1. V lost 4 bases to trimming and J lost 5 bases; unmatched junction nucleotides: 3. Germline assignment: CDR1 SGHRS and CDR2 YFSETQ. This CDR3 spans 13 amino acids. This CDR3 is CASSPGTDNEQFF. In DNA, the CDR3 is TGCGCCAGCAGCCCTGGGACAGACAATGAGCAGTTCTTC.

This clone showed up just a few times. The chain joins TRBV19 to TRBJ2-7, with TRBD1 identical over 9 bases. The CDR3 runs 15 residues. Germline-derived CDR1 and CDR2 are LNHDA and SQIVND (reference sequence). V shed 4 bases, J shed 1 base, and the junction held 5 bases outside the gene matches. In nucleotides, the CDR3 is TGTGCCAGTAGTACTGGGACAGGGTTATCCTACGAGCAGTACTTC. Its protein product is CASSTGTGLSYEQYF. The full variable domain, its missing parts supplied by reference TRBV19 and TRBJ2-7, is DGGITQSPKYLFRKEGQNVTLSCEQNLNHDAMYWYRQDPGQGLRLIYYSQIVNDFQKGDIAEGYSVSREKKESFPLTVTSAQKNPTAFYLCASSTGTGLSYEQYFGPGTRLTVT.

The gene calls are TRBV7-7 and TRBJ2-1, with TRBD2 as a possible D gene (6 bases). The CDR3 covers 16 residues. Germline V lookup: CDR1 SSHAT, CDR2 FNYEAQ (reference sequence). V gave up 5 bases and J gave up 0 bases, with 14 bases separating them. The CDR3 sequence is CASSPSGGSSYNEQFF. As DNA, the CDR3 is TGTGCCAGCAGCCCTAGTGGGGGGAGCTCCTACAATGAGCAGTTCTTC.

The genes are TRBV5-5 and TRBJ1-2; 7 positions match TRBD1. Trimming at V came to 3 bases and at J to 8 bases, leaving 7 bases not matched to a gene. The germline gives CDR1 SGHKS, CDR2 YYEKEE (reference sequence). The CDR3 is made up of 13 amino acids. This CDR3 is CASSWRQGEGYTF. Here the CDR3 DNA reads TGTGCCAGCAGCTGGAGACAGGGAGAAGGCTACACCTTC.